These 21 T cell receptor beta chains share one sample of origin, sequenced in a study of primary melanoma T cells and metastatic recurrence. Profiled with immunoSEQ multiplex PCR; TCRdb holds only in-frame clones, not every one. The data hold approximately 1,000 clones, with about three quarters observed a single time. Sequenced sample: melanoma tumor tissue. These receptors were obtained from a human donor with melanoma.

The chain has TRBV28 and TRBJ2-3; 8 positions match TRBD2. Germline CDR1 MDHEN, CDR2 SYDVKM. Trimming took 10 bases from V and 2 from J; bases not matched to a gene: 5. This CDR3 is built from 13 residues. The CDR3 sequence: CATREGYTDTQYF. CDR3 coding DNA: TGTGCCACCCGGGAGGGGTACACAGATACGCAGTATTTT.

The V gene is TRBV12-2, the J gene TRBJ2-3; the D segment call TRBD2 is taken from the table without a DNA check. TRBV12-2 is a pseudogene. CDR3 size: 17 residues. The CDR3 nucleotides read TGTGTCAGTAGTATTCGAGCGGGGCCAGCGGGCACAGATACGCAGTATTTT. As protein: CVSSIRAGPAGTDTQYF.

The chain joins TRBV19 to TRBJ1-5; D possibly corresponds to TRBD1 (5 bases). Per germline, CDR1 LNHDA and CDR2 SQIVND (reference sequence). The CDR3 runs to 12 residues. V lost 11 bases and J lost 1, with 9 bases in between. CDR3 nucleotide sequence: TGTGCCTCCAGGGAGAGCAATCAGCCCCAGCATTTT. The encoded protein is CASRESNQPQHF.

The chain joins TRBV29-1 to TRBJ2-6; D perhaps matches TRBD1 (6 bases). The CDR3 loop spans 14 amino acids. Looked up from germline, CDR1 is SQVTM and CDR2 is ANQGSEA. Trimming left V 6 bases short and J 1 base short, with 10 bases between. The CDR3 loop reads CSVHTGSGANVLTF. DNA for the CDR3: TGCAGCGTGCACACAGGGTCTGGGGCCAACGTCCTGACTTTC.

This sequence joins TRBV6-8 and TRBJ1-2; D is ambiguous. With 8 bases removed from V and 7 bases from J, the gap between germline ends came to 17 bases. Germline values: CDR1 MNHGY, CDR2 SAAAGT. The CDR3 has 13 amino acids. The CDR3 loop reads CASEVVEGRGYTF. The CDR3 DNA follows: TGTGCCAGCGAGGTCGTTGAGGGTCGTGGCTACACCTTC.

This clone was recorded a few times. The CDR3 nucleotides read TGTGCCAGTAGTAAGGTGCCCAGCGGAGGCACAGATACGCAGTATTTT. This sequence encodes CASSKVPSGGTDTQYF. V is TRBV19 and J is TRBJ2-3, with TRBD2 as a possible D gene (5 bases). Germline CDR1 is LNHDA and CDR2 is SQIVND (reference sequence). V lost 4 bases and J lost 1, with 15 bases in between. The CDR3 is 16 residues long. Complete variable domain (other parts from reference TRBV19 and TRBJ2-3): DGGITQSPKYLFRKEGQNVTLSCEQNLNHDAMYWYRQDPGQGLRLIYYSQIVNDFQKGDIAEGYSVSREKKESFPLTVTSAQKNPTAFYLCASSKVPSGGTDTQYFGPGTRLTVL.

The V and J genes are TRBV19 and TRBJ1-1, with D tentatively TRBD1 (6 bases). The CDR3 has 13 residues. Germline V gives CDR1 LNHDA, CDR2 SQIVND (reference sequence). Trimming cost V 4 bases and J 8 bases, with 14 bases left between them. This CDR3 is CASSSPGAGEAFF. Written as DNA, the CDR3 is TGTGCCAGTAGTAGCCCAGGGGCGGGGGAAGCTTTCTTT.

The chain carries TRBV11-1 and TRBJ2-1; D unclear. Germline V gene data show CDR1 as SGHAT and CDR2 as FQDESV (reference sequence). The CDR3 runs to 14 residues. Trimming pared 3 bases from V and 10 bases from J, leaving 16 bases between. CDR3 protein: CASSLVVLFGEQFF. DNA for the CDR3: TGTGCCAGCAGCTTGGTTGTCCTCTTTGGGGAGCAGTTCTTC.

This clone showed up just a few times. A base went unread or is ambiguous, so its residue is labelled X. The rearrangement links TRBV14 to TRBJ2-7; D tentatively fits TRBD1 or TRBD2 (5 bases each). Germline V gene lookup returns CDR1 SGHDN and CDR2 FVKESK. The CDR3 consists of 12 residues. The V gene lost 6 bases and the J gene lost 2 bases, with 8 bases spanning the gap. The CDR3 sequence is CASRGEXYEQYF. The CDR3 nucleotides read TGTGCCAGCAGGGGGGAARCCTACGAGCAGTACTTC.

The rearrangement uses TRBV6-8 and TRBJ1-3; 8 nucleotides align to TRBD1. Germline V lookup: CDR1 MNHGY, CDR2 SAAAGT. Losses at the gene ends were 5 bases for V and 3 bases for J; bases not matched to a gene: 3. The CDR3 is made up of 14 amino acids. The DNA of the CDR3 is TGTGCCAGCAGTACCGGACAGGGTGGAAACACCATATATTTT. Translating gives CASSTGQGGNTIYF.

The V and J genes are TRBV18 and TRBJ1-1; unclear D gene. The germline gives CDR1 KGHSH, CDR2 LQKENI. V was trimmed by 2 bases and J by 2 bases, leaving 9 bases between them. CDR3 length: 14 residues. The CDR3 nucleotides are TGTGCCAGCTCACCAGGGATGACTAACACTGAAGCTTTCTTT. Its protein is CASSPGMTNTEAFF.

This clone has only one observation. The rearrangement links TRBV25-1 to TRBJ2-3; 14 nucleotides line up with TRBD2. From germline, CDR1 is MGHDK and CDR2 SYGVNS. The length of the CDR3 is 18 residues. Trimming removed 4 bases from V and 3 bases from J; junction bases left unmatched: 9. In nucleotides, the CDR3 is TGTGCCAGCAGTGCCGGACTAGCGGGAGGCGTAAGTACAGATACGCAGTATTTT. This sequence encodes CASSAGLAGGVSTDTQYF. Full variable domain (missing parts from reference TRBV25-1 and TRBJ2-3): EADIYQTPRYLVIGTGKKITLECSQTMGHDKMYWYQQDPGMELHLIHYSYGVNSTEKGDLSSESTVSRIRTEHFPLTLESARPSHTSQYLCASSAGLAGGVSTDTQYFGPGTRLTVL.

V usage is TRBV19 and J usage is TRBJ2-1, with 8 nucleotides matching TRBD2. V gave up 6 bases and J gave up 10 bases; unmatched junction bases: 5. This CDR3 is 12 amino acids long. CDR1 and CDR2 (germline): LNHDA, SQIVND (reference sequence). CDR3 residues: CASRALAGEQFF. In nucleotides, the CDR3 is TGTGCCAGTAGGGCCCTAGCGGGCGAGCAGTTCTTC.

The chain combines TRBV19 with TRBJ1-1; 7 bases align to TRBD1. The CDR3 extends over 16 amino acids. The V gene's germline CDR1 is LNHDA and CDR2 SQIVND (reference sequence). V lost 0 bases, J lost 1 base, and 5 bases stayed unmatched. CDR3 bases: TGTGCCAGTAGTATAGATGGAAGGACAGGGAACACTGAAGCTTTCTTT. Translation: CASSIDGRTGNTEAFF.

This chain joins TRBV10-2 and TRBJ1-4; 10 bases match TRBD1. J was trimmed by 8 bases and V by 5 bases; bases with no gene match: 5. This CDR3 spans 14 amino acids. From germline, CDR1 is WSHSY and CDR2 SAAADI. CDR3 amino acids: CASSPGQGTEKLFF. The CDR3 DNA is TGCGCCAGCAGTCCGGGACAGGGGACGGAAAAACTGTTTTTT.

This clone was detected only once. V gene TRBV19 combines with J gene TRBJ2-3, with 8 bases identical to TRBD2. With 4 bases clipped from V and 1 base from J, the junction kept 13 bases outside the gene matches. Germline CDR1 is LNHDA and CDR2 is SQIVND (reference sequence). The CDR3 covers 18 residues. CDR3 region: CASSKREGRILGTDTQYF. The CDR3 DNA reads TGTGCCAGTAGTAAACGGGAGGGCCGGATACTGGGCACAGATACGCAGTATTTT.

This clone was seen only a few times. The chain links TRBV6-8 to TRBJ1-2; TRBD1 matches at 7 bases. The V segment lost 10 bases and the J segment 2 bases; nucleotides outside the gene matches: 10. The CDR3 runs 14 residues. The germline CDR1 and CDR2 sequences are MNHGY and SAAAGT. This chain's CDR3 is CATNRQGGNYGYTF. CDR3 bases: TGTGCCACCAACCGACAGGGCGGGAACTATGGCTACACCTTC.

The gene calls are TRBV6-8 and TRBJ2-7, with a possible D match to TRBD1 (5 bases). This CDR3 is 13 amino acids long. Trimming took 8 bases from V and 0 from J, leaving 11 bases between them. CDR1 MNHGY and CDR2 SAAAGT come from the germline V gene. The DNA for the CDR3 is TGTGCCAGCCTGGACACGGCCTCCTACGAGCAGTACTTC. The encoded protein is CASLDTASYEQYF.

This clone is a singleton in its sample. The chain has TRBV4-1 and TRBJ2-1, with D tentatively TRBD1 or TRBD2 (6 bases each). This CDR3 is built from 12 residues. Germline V gives CDR1 MGHRA, CDR2 YSYEKL. The V end lost 10 bases, the J end lost 8 bases, and 15 bases lay between the germline ends. CDR3 nucleotide sequence: TGCGCCACCAAGAGGGGGGTACATGAGCAGTTCTTC. It codes for CATKRGVHEQFF.

The gene calls are TRBV11-3 and TRBJ2-3; D gene uncertain. The CDR3 extends over 15 amino acids. CDR1 is SGHNT, CDR2 YENEEA, per germline. Trimming shortened V by 3 bases and J by 0 bases, and 10 bases separated the two germline ends. Here the CDR3 DNA reads TGTGCCAGCAGCTTGACATTATCTAGCACAGATACGCAGTATTTT. Protein: CASSLTLSSTDTQYF.

V is TRBV18 and J is TRBJ1-1, with D perhaps TRBD1 (5 bases). The CDR3 runs to 13 residues. Germline CDR1 is KGHSH and CDR2 is LQKENI. Trimming took off 2 bases at V and 3 bases at J, with 7 bases between the two ends. The CDR3 is CASSPGGDTEAFF. Here the CDR3 DNA reads TGTGCCAGCTCACCAGGAGGGGACACTGAAGCTTTCTTT.